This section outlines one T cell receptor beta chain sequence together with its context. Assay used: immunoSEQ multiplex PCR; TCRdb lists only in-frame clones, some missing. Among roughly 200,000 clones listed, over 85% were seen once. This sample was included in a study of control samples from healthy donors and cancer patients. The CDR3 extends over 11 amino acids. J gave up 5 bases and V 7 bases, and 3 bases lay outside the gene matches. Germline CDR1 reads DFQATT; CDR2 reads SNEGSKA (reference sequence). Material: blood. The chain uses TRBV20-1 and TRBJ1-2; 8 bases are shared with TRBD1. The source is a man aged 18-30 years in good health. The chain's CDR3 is CSVDREYGYTF. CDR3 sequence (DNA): TGCAGTGTGGACAGGGAATATGGCTACACCTTC.